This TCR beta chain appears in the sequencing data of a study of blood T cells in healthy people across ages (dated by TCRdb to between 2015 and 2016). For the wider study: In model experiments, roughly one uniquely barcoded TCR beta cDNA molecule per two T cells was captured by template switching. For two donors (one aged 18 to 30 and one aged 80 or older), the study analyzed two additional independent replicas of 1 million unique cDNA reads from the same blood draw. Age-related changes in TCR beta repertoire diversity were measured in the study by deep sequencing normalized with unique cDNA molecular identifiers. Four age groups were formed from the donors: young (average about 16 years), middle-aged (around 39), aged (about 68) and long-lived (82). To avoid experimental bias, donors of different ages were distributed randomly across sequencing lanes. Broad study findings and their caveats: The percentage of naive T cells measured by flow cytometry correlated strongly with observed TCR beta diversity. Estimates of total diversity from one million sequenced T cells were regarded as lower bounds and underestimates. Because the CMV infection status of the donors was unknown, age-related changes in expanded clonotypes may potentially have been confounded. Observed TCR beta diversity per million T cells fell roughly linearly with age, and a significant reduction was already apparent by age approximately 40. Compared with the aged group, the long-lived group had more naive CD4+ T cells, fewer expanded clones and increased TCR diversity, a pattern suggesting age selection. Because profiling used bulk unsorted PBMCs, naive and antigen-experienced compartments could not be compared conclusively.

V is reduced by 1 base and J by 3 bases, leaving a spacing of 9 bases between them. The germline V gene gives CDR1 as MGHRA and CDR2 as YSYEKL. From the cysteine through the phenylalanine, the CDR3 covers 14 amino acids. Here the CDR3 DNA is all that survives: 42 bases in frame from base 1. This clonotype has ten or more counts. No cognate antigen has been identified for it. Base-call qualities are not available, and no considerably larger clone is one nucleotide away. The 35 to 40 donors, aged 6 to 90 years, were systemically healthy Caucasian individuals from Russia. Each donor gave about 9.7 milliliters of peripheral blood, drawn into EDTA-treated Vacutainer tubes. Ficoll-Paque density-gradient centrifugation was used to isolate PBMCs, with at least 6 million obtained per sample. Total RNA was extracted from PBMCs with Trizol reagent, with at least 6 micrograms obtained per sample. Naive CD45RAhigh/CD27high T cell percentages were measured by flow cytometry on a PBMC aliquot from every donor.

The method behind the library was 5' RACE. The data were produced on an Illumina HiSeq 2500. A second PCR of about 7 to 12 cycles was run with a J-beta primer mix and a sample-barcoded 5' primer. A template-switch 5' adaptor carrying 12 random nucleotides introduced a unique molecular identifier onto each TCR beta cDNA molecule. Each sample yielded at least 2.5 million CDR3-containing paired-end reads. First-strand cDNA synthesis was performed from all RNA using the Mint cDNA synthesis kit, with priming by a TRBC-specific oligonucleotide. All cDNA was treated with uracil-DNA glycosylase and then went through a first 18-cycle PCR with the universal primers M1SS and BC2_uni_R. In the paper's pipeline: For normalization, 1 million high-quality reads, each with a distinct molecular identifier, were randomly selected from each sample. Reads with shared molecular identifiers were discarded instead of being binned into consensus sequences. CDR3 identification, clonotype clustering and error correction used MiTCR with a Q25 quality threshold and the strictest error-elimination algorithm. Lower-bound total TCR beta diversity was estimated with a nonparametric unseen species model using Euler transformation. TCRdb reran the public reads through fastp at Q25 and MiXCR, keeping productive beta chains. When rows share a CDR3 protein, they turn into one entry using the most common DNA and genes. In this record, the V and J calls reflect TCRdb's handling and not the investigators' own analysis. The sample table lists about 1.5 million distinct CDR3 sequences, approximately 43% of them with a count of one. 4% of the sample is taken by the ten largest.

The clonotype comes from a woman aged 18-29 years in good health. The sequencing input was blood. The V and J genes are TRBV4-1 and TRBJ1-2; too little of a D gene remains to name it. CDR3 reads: CASSQVGVYYGYTF. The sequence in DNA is TGCGCCAGCAGCCAAGTCGGCGTTTACTATGGCTACACCTTC.